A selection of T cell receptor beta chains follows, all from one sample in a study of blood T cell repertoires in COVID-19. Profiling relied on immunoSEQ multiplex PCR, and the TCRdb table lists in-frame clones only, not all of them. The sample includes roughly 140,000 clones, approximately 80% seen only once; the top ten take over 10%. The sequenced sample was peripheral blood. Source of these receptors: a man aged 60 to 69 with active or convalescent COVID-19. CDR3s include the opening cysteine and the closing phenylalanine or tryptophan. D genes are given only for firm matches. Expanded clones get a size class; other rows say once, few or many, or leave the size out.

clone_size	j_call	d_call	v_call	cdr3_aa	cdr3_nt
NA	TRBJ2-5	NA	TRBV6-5	CASSYGLEQETQYF	TGTGCCAGCAGTTACGGGCTGGAACAAGAGACCCAGTACTTC
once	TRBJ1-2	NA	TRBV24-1	CATRDSYSYGYTF	TGTGCCACCAGGGATTCTTACTCCTATGGCTACACCTTC
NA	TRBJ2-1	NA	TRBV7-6	CASSFGVYNEQFF	TGTGCCAGCAGCTTCGGGGTTTACAATGAGCAGTTCTTC
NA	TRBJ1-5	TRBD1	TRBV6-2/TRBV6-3	CASSPYGTGAGNQPQHF	TGTGCCAGCAGCCCTTACGGGACAGGGGCGGGCAATCAGCCCCAGCATTTT
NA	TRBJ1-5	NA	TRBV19	CASSIGPSQPQHF	TGTGCCAGTAGTATTGGCCCCTCTCAGCCCCAGCATTTT
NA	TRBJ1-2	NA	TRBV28	CASTTGSAYGYTF	TGTGCCAGCACTACAGGGTCGGCCTATGGCTACACCTTC
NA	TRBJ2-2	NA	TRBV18	CASSPRGGETGELFF	TGTGCCAGCTCACCACGTGGCGGGGAGACCGGGGAGCTGTTTTTT
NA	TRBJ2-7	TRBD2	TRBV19	CASSIAPGLANHYEQYF	TGTGCCAGTAGTATCGCTCCGGGACTAGCGAATCATTACGAGCAGTACTTC
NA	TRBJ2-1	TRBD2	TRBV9	CASSVIGLAREQFF	TGTGCCAGCAGCGTAATAGGACTAGCGCGTGAGCAGTTCTTC
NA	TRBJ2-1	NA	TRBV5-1	CASSLAAGSSYNEQFF	TGCGCCAGCAGCTTGGCCGCAGGTTCATCCTACAATGAGCAGTTCTTC
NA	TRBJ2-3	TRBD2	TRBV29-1	CSVGLVAGNTQYF	TGCAGCGTTGGTTTGGTAGCGGGGAATACGCAGTATTTT
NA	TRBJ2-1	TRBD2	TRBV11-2	CASSRGLGETGEDNEQFF	TGTGCCAGCAGCCGAGGACTAGGGGAAACTGGAGAAGACAATGAGCAGTTCTTC
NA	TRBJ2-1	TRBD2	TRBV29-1	CSVVGLAGGSNEQFF	TGCAGCGTGGTGGGACTAGCGGGAGGGTCCAATGAGCAGTTCTTC
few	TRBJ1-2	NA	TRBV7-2	CASSPEGFDGYTF	TGTGCCAGCAGCCCCGAGGGATTCGATGGCTACACCTTC
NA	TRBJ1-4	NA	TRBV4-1	CASSQDHWGRNEKLFF	TGCGCCAGCAGCCAAGATCATTGGGGGCGGAATGAAAAACTGTTTTTT
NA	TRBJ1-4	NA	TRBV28	CASSLDGAAGEKLFF	TGTGCCAGCAGTTTAGATGGTGCCGCGGGCGAAAAACTGTTTTTT
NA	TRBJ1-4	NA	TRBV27	CASRADGSLNEKLFF	TGTGCCAGCAGGGCCGATGGGAGCCTTAATGAAAAACTGTTTTTT